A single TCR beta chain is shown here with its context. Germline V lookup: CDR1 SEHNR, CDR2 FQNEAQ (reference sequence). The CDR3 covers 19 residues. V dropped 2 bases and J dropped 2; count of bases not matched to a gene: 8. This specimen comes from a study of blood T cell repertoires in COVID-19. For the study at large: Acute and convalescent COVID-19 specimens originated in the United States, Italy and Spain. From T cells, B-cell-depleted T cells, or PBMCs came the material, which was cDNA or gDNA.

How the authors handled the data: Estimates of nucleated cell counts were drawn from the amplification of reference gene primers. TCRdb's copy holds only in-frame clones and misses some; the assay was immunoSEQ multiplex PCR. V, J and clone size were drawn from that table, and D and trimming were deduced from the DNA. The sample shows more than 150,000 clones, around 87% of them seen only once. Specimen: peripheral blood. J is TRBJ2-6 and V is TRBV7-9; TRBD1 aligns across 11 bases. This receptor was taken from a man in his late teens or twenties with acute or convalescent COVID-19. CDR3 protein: CASSLRGTGGLAGANVLTF. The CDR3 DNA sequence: TGTGCCAGCAGCTTAAGGGGGACAGGGGGTTTGGCTGGGGCCAACGTCCTGACTTTC.